This TCR beta chain was observed in a study of blood T cell repertoires in COVID-19. The method was immunoSEQ multiplex PCR; TCRdb's version includes in-frame clones alone and lacks a portion of them. The sample carries approximately 260,000 clones, roughly 82% recorded once. Trimming shortened V by 2 bases and J by 1 base, and 12 bases separated the two germline ends. CDR3 length equals 15 residues. From germline, CDR1 is SGHRS and CDR2 YFSETQ. The sequence derives from a woman older than 75 with active or convalescent COVID-19. The sample comprised peripheral blood. The chain links TRBV5-1 to TRBJ1-2; maybe TRBD1 (6 bases). The CDR3 protein is CASSLSGVHNYGYTF. The CDR3 coding sequence is TGCGCCAGCAGCTTATCAGGGGTACATAACTATGGCTACACCTTC.